The rows below give T cell receptor delta chains drawn from one sample of a study of gamma-delta T cells after stem cell transplantation. TCRdb redid the clone calls on the RT-PCR reads with CATT. The data contain about 4,500 delta-chain clones, more than 15% of them singletons. Specimen: gamma-delta T cells. These receptors were collected from a human donor. It is not recorded whose cells these are; they may come from a transplant donor. CDR3s include the opening cysteine and the closing phenylalanine or tryptophan. D genes are given only for firm matches. Clone size is not always given. Where it is, it says once, few, many or a class for expanded clones.

TRDJ1	NA	TRDV1	TRDD3	CALNLGTSNWGSDKLIF	TGTGCTCTCAACCTGGGGACTTCCAACTGGGGCTCCGATAAACTCATCTTT
TRDJ1	few	TRDV1	TRDD2	CALGEPESFLRPWGGCADKLIF	TGTGCTCTTGGGGAACCTGAGTCCTTCCTACGTCCCTGGGGGGGCTGTGCCGATAAACTCATCTTT
TRDJ1	few	TRDV1	TRDD3	CALGELGGYTDKLIF	TGTGCTCTTGGGGAACTAGGGGGATACACCGATAAACTCATCTTT
TRDJ1	few	TRDV3	NA	CAFKVGVLRNDKLIF	TGTGCCTTTAAGGTAGGCGTACTGCGGAACGATAAACTCATCTTT
TRDJ1	few	TRDV1	TRDD3	CALGELRHWGIPGDKLIF	TGTGCTCTTGGGGAACTCCGGCACTGGGGGATACCGGGGGATAAACTCATCTTT
TRDJ1	few	TRDV1	TRDD3	CALGVGGGYCANKLIF	TGTGCTCTTGGGGTTGGAGGGGGATACTGCGCTAATAAACTCATCTTT
TRDJ2	few	TRDV1	TRDD3	CALGELGPTLGDPIPRYTAQLFF	TGTGCTCTTGGGGAACTCGGACCTACACTGGGGGACCCTATCCCTCGGTATACAGCACAACTCTTCTTT
TRDJ1	NA	TRAV29/DV5	TRDD3	CAASSSTTGGQLEATDKLIF	TGTGCAGCAAGCTCCAGCACTACTGGGGGACAACTCGAGGCCACCGATAAACTCATCTTT
TRDJ1	few	TRDV1	TRDD3	CALGGQETGGYSMATDKLIF	TGTGCTCTTGGGGGCCAGGAGACTGGGGGATACTCAATGGCTACCGATAAACTCATCTTT
TRDJ3	medium-sized	TRDV2	TRDD3	CACDTDGTGGSGSWDTRQMFF	TGTGCCTGTGACACCGATGGGACTGGGGGATCCGGCTCCTGGGACACCCGACAGATGTTTTTC
TRDJ1	few	TRDV1	TRDD2	CALGESSYSRSYGPGGSVTDKLIF	TGTGCTCTTGGGGAATCCTCGTACTCCCGTTCCTACGGGCCGGGGGGCTCCGTCACCGATAAACTCATCTTT
TRDJ3	few	TRDV2	TRDD3	CACDTAGGHPWDTRQMFF	TGTGCCTGTGACACCGCTGGGGGACACCCCTGGGACACCCGACAGATGTTTTTC
TRDJ2	few	TRDV3	NA	CAFQYCVIREGPLTAQLFF	TGTGCCTTCCAGTACTGTGTTATACGCGAGGGGCCTTTGACAGCACAACTCTTCTTT
TRDJ1	few	TRDV3	TRDD3	CAFRSGGYEVTDKLIF	TGTGCCTTTAGATCCGGGGGATACGAAGTCACCGATAAACTCATCTTT
TRDJ1	NA	TRDV1	NA	CALGEPRPSHSFIRSGETTLKNNTDKLIF	TGTGCTCTTGGGGAACCGCGGCCTTCCCACTCCTTCATAAGGTCTGGGGAAACGACACTCAAGAATAACACCGATAAACTCATCTTT
TRDJ1	medium-sized	TRDV3	NA	CASTKDTGFYTDKLIF	TGTGCCTCCACAAAGGACACTGGGTTTTACACCGATAAACTCATCTTT
TRDJ2	NA	TRDV1	NA	CALGGTQGVETLTAKLFF	TGTGCTCTTGGGGGGACCCAAGGGGTCGAGACTTTGACAGCAAAACTCTTCTTT
TRDJ1	few	TRDV3	TRDD3	CALNLGDTDPKLIF	TGTGCCTTGAATCTGGGGGATACGGACCCTAAACTCATCTTT
TRDJ1	NA	TRDV1	NA	CALGELGKSHLYTDKLIF	TGTGCTCTTGGGGAACTAGGTAAGAGCCACTTGTACACCGATAAACTCATCTTT
TRDJ2	few	TRDV3	TRDD3	CALHLTPGTGGYAPIRRKTAQLFF	TGTGCCTTACACCTTACCCCGGGGACTGGGGGATACGCCCCCATTAGGAGAAAGACAGCACAACTCTTCTTT
TRDJ3	NA	TRDV1	TRDD3	CALGVLRGSTGGYSWDTRQMFF	TGTGCTCTTGGGGTCCTACGGGGGAGTACTGGGGGATACTCCTGGGACACCCGACAGATGTTTTTC
TRDJ3	medium-sized	TRDV2	TRDD3	CACDKRGGNGWGILRSWDTRQMFF	TGTGCCTGTGACAAACGAGGTGGAAATGGTTGGGGGATCCTTAGATCCTGGGACACCCGACAGATGTTTTTC
TRDJ1	NA	TRDV2	NA	CACDTHYGDYTEKLIF	TGTGCCTGTGACACCCATTACGGGGACTACACCGAAAAACTCATCTTT
TRDJ1	few	TRDV1	TRDD3	CALGELPTLLGDTVLYTDKLIF	TGTGCTCTTGGGGAACTCCCCACCCTACTGGGGGATACGGTCCTCTACACCGATAAACTCATCTTT
TRDJ1	medium-sized	TRDV1	TRDD2	CALGEPPRVPTRVGGDKLIF	TGTGCTCTTGGGGAACCCCCGAGGGTTCCTACGAGGGTGGGAGGCGATAAACTCATCTTT
TRDJ1	medium-sized	TRDV3	TRDD3	CAVGRLGDIGTDKLIF	TGTGCCGTCGGGAGACTGGGGGATATAGGCACCGATAAACTCATCTTT
TRDJ1	NA	TRDV3	NA	CAFGRYPDKLIF	TGTGCCTTTGGCAGGTACCCCGATAAACTCATCTTT
TRDJ1	few	TRDV1	TRDD3	CALGELPPYWGTQNSGDKLIF	TGTGCTCTTGGGGAACTCCCCCCCTACTGGGGGACCCAAAACTCCGGGGATAAACTCATCTTT
TRDJ1	NA	TRDV1	TRDD3	CALGELGLPVPVLAGGYGDTDKLIF	TGTGCTCTTGGGGAACTGGGCCTTCCTGTCCCCGTCCTTGCTGGGGGATATGGGGACACCGATAAACTCATCTTT
TRDJ1	few	TRDV1	NA	CALGERGLTDKLIF	TGTGCTCTTGGGGAACGGGGGCTCACCGACAAACTCATCTTT
TRDJ3	large	TRDV2	NA	CACDPALGIRSWDTRQMFF	TGTGCCTGTGACCCTGCTCTGGGGATCCGCTCCTGGGACACCCGACAGATGTTTTTC
TRDJ2	few	TRDV1	NA	CALGEALLPFRRTALTAQLFF	TGTGCTCTTGGGGAGGCCCTCCTCCCTTTTCGTCGGACGGCTTTGACAGCACAACTCTTCTTT
TRDJ1	few	TRDV1	TRDD3	CALGEGRYWGMYTDKLIF	TGTGCTCTTGGGGAAGGGAGATACTGGGGGATGTACACCGATAAACTCATCTTT
TRDJ1	NA	TRDV1	TRDD3	CALGELGAGGLDHPYTDKLIF	TGTGCTCTTGGGGAACTCGGCGCTGGGGGTCTAGACCACCCGTACACCGATAAACTCATCTTT
TRDJ1	few	TRDV1	NA	CALGEPSRGSYTDKLIF	TGTGCTCTTGGGGAACCCTCGCGGGGGTCCTACACCGATAAACTCATCTTT
TRDJ1	NA	TRDV1	NA	CALGEPRWLSGGDKLIF	TGTGCTCTTGGGGAACCCCGTTGGCTATCAGGGGGCGATAAACTCATCTTT
TRDJ1	medium-sized	TRDV1	TRDD3	CALGEWSPPYWGIRYTDKLIF	TGTGCTCTTGGGGAATGGAGCCCCCCTTACTGGGGGATACGGTACACCGATAAACTCATCTTT
TRDJ2	few	TRDV3	TRDD3	CACTGGTLTAQLFF	TGTGCCTGTACTGGGGGTACTTTGACAGCACAACTCTTCTTT
TRDJ2	NA	TRDV2	NA	CACDILVAPTAHLFF	TGTGCCTGTGACATACTGGTGGCTCCGACCGCACACCTCTTCTTT
TRDJ1	NA	TRDV1	NA	CALGDIIEGYTDKLIF	TGTGCTCTTGGGGATATCATCGAGGGTTACACCGATAAACTCATCTTT
TRDJ1	few	TRDV3	TRDD3	CARSVPRLGGTDKLIF	TGTGCCAGGAGTGTCCCGCGACTGGGGGGCACCGATAAACTCATCTTT